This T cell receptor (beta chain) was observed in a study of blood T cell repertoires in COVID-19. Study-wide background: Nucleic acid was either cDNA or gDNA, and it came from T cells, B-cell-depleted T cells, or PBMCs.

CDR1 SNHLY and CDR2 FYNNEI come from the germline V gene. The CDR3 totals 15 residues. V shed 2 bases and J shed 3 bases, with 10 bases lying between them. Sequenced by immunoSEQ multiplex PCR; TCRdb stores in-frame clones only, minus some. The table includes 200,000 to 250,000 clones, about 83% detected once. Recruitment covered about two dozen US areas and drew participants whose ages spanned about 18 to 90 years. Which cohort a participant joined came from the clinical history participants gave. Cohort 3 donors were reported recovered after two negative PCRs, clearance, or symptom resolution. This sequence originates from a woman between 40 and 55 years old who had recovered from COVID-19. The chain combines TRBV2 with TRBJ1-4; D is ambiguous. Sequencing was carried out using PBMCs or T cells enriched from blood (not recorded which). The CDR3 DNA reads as TGTGCCAGCAGTGAACTCGGCGGATCTAATGAAAAACTGTTTTTT. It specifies CASSELGGSNEKLFF.